This T cell receptor beta chain was documented in a study of blood T cell repertoires in COVID-19. Study in general: Donors in the United States, Italy and Spain gave samples during acute or convalescent COVID-19. From T cells, B-cell-depleted T cells, or PBMCs came the material, which was cDNA or gDNA.

How the authors handled the data: Reference gene primer amplification in the assay estimated nucleated cell counts. Assay used: immunoSEQ multiplex PCR; TCRdb lists only in-frame clones, some missing. Clone size and the V and J calls come from that table; the DNA yielded D and trimming. The table records 60,000 or so clones, 76% of them present only once. Sequencing was carried out using peripheral blood. The sequence derives from a woman aged 50 to 60 with active or convalescent COVID-19.

CDR3 in DNA: TGTGCCTGGACTTCCGGGACATTCTCCTACGAGCAGTACTTC. Its protein product is CAWTSGTFSYEQYF. V gene TRBV30 combines with J gene TRBJ2-7; tentative D call: TRBD1 (6 bases). This CDR3 is 14 amino acids long. Trimming pared 4 bases from V and 0 bases from J, leaving 13 bases between. Per the germline V gene, CDR1 is GTSNPN and CDR2 is SVGIG (reference sequence).